This T cell receptor (beta chain) was recovered during a study of control samples from healthy donors and cancer patients (dated by TCRdb to the early 2020s). The junction carries 9 bases between V and J, which are trimmed by 2 bases and 2 bases respectively. Sequences MNHNS (CDR1) and SASEGT (CDR2) are obtained from the germline V gene. The CDR3 goes from the cysteine to the phenylalanine over 14 residues. CDR3 DNA only is kept here, 42 bases in frame from base 1. Library generation was performed with the immunoSEQ multiplex PCR assay. TCRdb stores this immuneACCESS table with in-frame sequences only. Part of the clones is absent; in the studies checked, under half of the shortfall reflects unresolved V genes, and no reason is known for the rest. The sample contains about 170,000 clones, roughly 88% of them found a single time. The top ten clonotypes cover around 5% of the sample. As concerns this clone: The target of this receptor is not known. Nothing much larger sits one base from this clone, and base qualities are not available.

The sequenced sample was blood. The receptor was isolated from a woman in her 30s in good health. The chain links TRBV6-1 with TRBJ2-5; the D segment cannot be called with confidence. The DNA sequence is as follows: TGTGCCAGCAGTGAAAGCCGGGTGCAAGAGACCCAGTACTTC. It specifies CASSESRVQETQYF.